This is a list of T cell receptor beta chains from one sample in a study of CD8 T cells in ankylosing spondylitis. TCRdb reprocessed the 5' RACE reads via MiXCR and lists one record per CDR3 protein. The profile covers around 450,000 distinct CDR3 sequences, with 25% to 30% appearing a single time and 0.89% taken by the ten largest. Sequenced input: blood, either unsorted or a sorted T cell fraction (not recorded which). All receptors come from a male donor with ankylosing spondylitis. CDR3s leave out the opening cysteine and the closing phenylalanine or tryptophan. Each record gives: CDR3 protein, V gene, D gene. A D gene is named only where the DNA matches it firmly.

ASSGTWTDTQY TRBV12-3/TRBV12-4 NA
AIRGLENEKLF TRBV10-3 NA
SAREFGSGNTGELF TRBV20-1 NA
ASSRSGTGSNYGYT TRBV27 TRBD1
ASSNMQGSTDTQY TRBV5-1 NA
ASSLGQGYGELF TRBV5-1 TRBD1
ASSLNPGQGRSEF TRBV11-2 TRBD1
ASSLTGWNEQF TRBV5-1 NA
SARDRRAGDNEQF TRBV20-1 TRBD2
SATTLDPVYNEQF TRBV20-1 NA
ASSEYTGGSSDTQY TRBV18 TRBD1
ASSLGQDRYEQY TRBV12-3/TRBV12-4 NA
ASSIPGSYEQY TRBV11-2 NA
ASSSGTSGRSEQF TRBV7-9 TRBD2
ATSRHRDLAKNIQY TRBV15 NA
ASSDRPVSNQPQH TRBV18 NA
ASSLPGGGANVLT TRBV5-1 NA
ASRTSGRAVDEQF TRBV12-3/TRBV12-4 TRBD2
SVEGLVRSNEQF TRBV29-1 NA
ASSQDRGGSPLH TRBV3-1 TRBD1
ASSSTGLGNQPQH TRBV6-1 NA
ASSAWDGMTTYEQY TRBV6-1 NA
ASSPTGTPTGELF TRBV5-6 NA
ASSGQRNNEQF TRBV5-1 NA
ASSSEGGNTIY TRBV9 NA
ASSLVPKTNTGELF TRBV5-1 NA
ASTLGGPQETQY TRBV12-3/TRBV12-4 NA
ATSMPWAKNIQY TRBV15 NA
ASSQYYNEQF TRBV14 NA
ASSKGESYGYT TRBV6-1 NA
ASSLAGVRTEAF TRBV12-3/TRBV12-4 NA
ASSSLAAQVGNEQF TRBV6-2/TRBV6-3 NA
ASRSAQQGNGELF TRBV12-3/TRBV12-4 NA
SAQDRGRNIQY TRBV20-1 TRBD1
ASSWRRQGSIIDEQF TRBV5-1 TRBD1
SAGGLAAYEQY TRBV20-1 NA